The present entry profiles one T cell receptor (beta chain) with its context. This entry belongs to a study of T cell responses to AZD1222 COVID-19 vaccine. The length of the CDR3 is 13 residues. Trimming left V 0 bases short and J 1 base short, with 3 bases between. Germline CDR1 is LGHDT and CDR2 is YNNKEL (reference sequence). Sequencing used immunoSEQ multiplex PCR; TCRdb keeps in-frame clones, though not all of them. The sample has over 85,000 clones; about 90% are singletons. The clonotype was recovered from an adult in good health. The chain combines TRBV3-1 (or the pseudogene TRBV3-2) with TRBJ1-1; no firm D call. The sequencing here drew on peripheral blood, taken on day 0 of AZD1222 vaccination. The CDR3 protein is CASSQERNTEAFF. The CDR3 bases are TGTGCCAGCAGCCAAGAGAGGAACACTGAAGCTTTCTTT.